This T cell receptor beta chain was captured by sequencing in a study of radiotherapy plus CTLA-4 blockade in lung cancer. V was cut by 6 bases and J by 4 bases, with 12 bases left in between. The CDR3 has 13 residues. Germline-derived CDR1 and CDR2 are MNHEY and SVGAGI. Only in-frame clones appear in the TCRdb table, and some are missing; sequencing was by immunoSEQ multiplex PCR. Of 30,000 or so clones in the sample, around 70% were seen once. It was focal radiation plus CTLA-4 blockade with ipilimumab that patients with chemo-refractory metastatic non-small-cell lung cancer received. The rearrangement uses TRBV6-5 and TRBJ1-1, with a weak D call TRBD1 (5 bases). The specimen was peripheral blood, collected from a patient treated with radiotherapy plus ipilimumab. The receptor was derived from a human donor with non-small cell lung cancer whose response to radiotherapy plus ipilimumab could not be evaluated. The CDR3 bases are TGTGCCAGCAGGGAGCCAGGGCGCACTGAAGCTTTCTTT. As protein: CASREPGRTEAFF.